A selection of T cell receptor beta chains follows, all from one sample in a study of vaccination and CD4 T cells after COVID-19. The antigens for these receptors are not known. One entry per CDR3 protein results from TCRdb running MiXCR on the PCR reads. The sample holds about 21,000 distinct CDR3 sequences; almost 50% are singletons and the top ten take roughly 9%. Material for sequencing was CD4+ T cells from blood, cultured in vitro. Every receptor here comes from a human donor who had recovered from COVID-19. The CDR3 runs from the conserved cysteine through the conserved F or W. Expanded clones get a size class; other rows say once, few or many, or leave the size out.

v_call: TRBV29-1; j_call: TRBJ1-5; clone_size: -; cdr3_aa: CSVGWTGSQPQHF
v_call: TRBV7-9; j_call: TRBJ1-1; clone_size: -; cdr3_aa: CASSSETVNTEAFF
v_call: TRBV20-1; j_call: TRBJ2-7; clone_size: few; cdr3_aa: CSTPGLADEQYF
v_call: TRBV7-8; j_call: TRBJ2-5; clone_size: few; cdr3_aa: CASSLGQQETQYF
v_call: TRBV18; j_call: TRBJ2-2; clone_size: -; cdr3_aa: CASSPYRGLHTGELFF
v_call: TRBV7-3; j_call: TRBJ1-1; clone_size: few; cdr3_aa: CASSLTRTGSTEAFF
v_call: TRBV5-8; j_call: TRBJ1-6; clone_size: once; cdr3_aa: CASSPDRNSPLHF
v_call: TRBV6-5; j_call: TRBJ1-2; clone_size: -; cdr3_aa: CASSYRSIGYGYTF
v_call: TRBV11-2; j_call: TRBJ1-2; clone_size: few; cdr3_aa: CASSPVRGYGYTF
v_call: TRBV5-1; j_call: TRBJ2-5; clone_size: -; cdr3_aa: CASSPRGDSQETQYF